The clone carrying this TCR beta chain appeared a few times. The data derive from a study of blood T cell repertoires in COVID-19. Study context: There were acute and convalescent COVID-19 samples, and they came from the United States, Italy and Spain.

The CDR3 spans 15 residues. With 1 base removed from V and 6 bases from J, the gap between germline ends came to 15 bases. Germline V gives CDR1 SNHLY, CDR2 FYNNEI. Sequencing used immunoSEQ multiplex PCR; TCRdb keeps in-frame clones, though not all of them. In the table there are over 90,000 clones, almost 80% of which are singletons. The V and J genes are TRBV2 and TRBJ1-1; D is unresolved. The sequencing sample was made of peripheral blood. The receptor was isolated from a man aged 55 to 70 with active or convalescent COVID-19. Here the CDR3 reads CASSEGTGSRAEAFF. Written as DNA, the CDR3 is TGTGCCAGCAGTGAAGGTACCGGATCGAGGGCTGAAGCTTTCTTT.